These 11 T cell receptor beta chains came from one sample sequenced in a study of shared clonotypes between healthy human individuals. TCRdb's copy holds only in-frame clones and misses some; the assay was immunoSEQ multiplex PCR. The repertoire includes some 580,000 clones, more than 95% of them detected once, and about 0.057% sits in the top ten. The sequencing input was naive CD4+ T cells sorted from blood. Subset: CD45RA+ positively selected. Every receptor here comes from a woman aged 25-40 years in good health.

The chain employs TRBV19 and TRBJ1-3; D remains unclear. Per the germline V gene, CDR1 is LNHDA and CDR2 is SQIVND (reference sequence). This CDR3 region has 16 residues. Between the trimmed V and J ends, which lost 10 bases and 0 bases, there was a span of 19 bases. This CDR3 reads CATTPREASSGNTIYF. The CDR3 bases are TGTGCCACCACCCCTCGGGAGGCCAGCTCTGGAAACACCATATATTTT.

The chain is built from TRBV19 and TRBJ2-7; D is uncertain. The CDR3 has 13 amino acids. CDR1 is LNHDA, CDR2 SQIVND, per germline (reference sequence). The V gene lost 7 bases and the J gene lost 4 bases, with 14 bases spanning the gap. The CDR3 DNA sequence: TGTGCCAGTACTCCCCAGACGGGTTACGAGCAGTACTTC. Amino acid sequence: CASTPQTGYEQYF. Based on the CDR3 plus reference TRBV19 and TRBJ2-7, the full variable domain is DGGITQSPKYLFRKEGQNVTLSCEQNLNHDAMYWYRQDPGQGLRLIYYSQIVNDFQKGDIAEGYSVSREKKESFPLTVTSAQKNPTAFYLCASTPQTGYEQYFGPGTRLTVT.

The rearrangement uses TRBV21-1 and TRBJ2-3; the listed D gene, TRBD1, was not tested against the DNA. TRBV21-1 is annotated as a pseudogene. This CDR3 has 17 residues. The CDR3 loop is CASNRTKGGTGADTQYF. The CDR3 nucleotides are TGTGCCAGCAACAGAACAAAAGGTGGGACAGGGGCAGATACGCAGTATTTT.

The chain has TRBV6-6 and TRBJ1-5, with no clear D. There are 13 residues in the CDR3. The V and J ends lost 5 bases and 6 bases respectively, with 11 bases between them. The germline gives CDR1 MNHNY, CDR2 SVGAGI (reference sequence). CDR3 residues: CASSIGISQPQHF. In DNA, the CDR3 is TGTGCCAGCAGTATTGGCATCAGTCAGCCCCAGCATTTT.

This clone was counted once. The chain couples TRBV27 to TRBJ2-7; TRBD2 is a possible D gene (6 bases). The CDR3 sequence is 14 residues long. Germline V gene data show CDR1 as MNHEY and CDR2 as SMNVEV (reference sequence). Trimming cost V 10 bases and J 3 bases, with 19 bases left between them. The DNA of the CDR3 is TGTGCCATCAAGGCGGGGCTTATCTTCTACGAGCAGTACTTC. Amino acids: CAIKAGLIFYEQYF.

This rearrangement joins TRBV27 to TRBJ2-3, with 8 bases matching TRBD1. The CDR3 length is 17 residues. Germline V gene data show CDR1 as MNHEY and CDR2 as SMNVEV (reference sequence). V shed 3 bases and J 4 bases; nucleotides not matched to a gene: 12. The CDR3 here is CASSLRQGAIWADTQYF. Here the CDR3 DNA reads TGTGCCAGCAGTTTGAGGCAGGGGGCAATTTGGGCAGATACGCAGTATTTT.

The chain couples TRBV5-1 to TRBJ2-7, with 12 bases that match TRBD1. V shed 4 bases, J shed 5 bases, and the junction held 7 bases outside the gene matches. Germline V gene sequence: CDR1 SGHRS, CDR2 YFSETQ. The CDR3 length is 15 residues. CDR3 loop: CASSGTGTGGNEQYF. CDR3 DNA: TGCGCCAGCAGCGGGACCGGGACAGGGGGCAACGAGCAGTACTTC. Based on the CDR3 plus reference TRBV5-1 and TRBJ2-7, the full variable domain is KAGVTQTPRYLIKTRGQQVTLSCSPISGHRSVSWYQQTPGQGLQFLFEYFSETQRNKGNFPGRFSGRQFSNSRSEMNVSTLELGDSALYLCASSGTGTGGNEQYFGPGTRLTVT.

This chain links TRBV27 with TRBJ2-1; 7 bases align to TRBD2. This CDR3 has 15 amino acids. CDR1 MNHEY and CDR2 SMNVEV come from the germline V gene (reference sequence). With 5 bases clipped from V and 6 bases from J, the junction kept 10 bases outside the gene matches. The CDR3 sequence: CASSPGLVRGNEQFF. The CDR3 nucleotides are TGTGCCAGCAGTCCCGGACTAGTGCGGGGCAATGAGCAGTTCTTC.

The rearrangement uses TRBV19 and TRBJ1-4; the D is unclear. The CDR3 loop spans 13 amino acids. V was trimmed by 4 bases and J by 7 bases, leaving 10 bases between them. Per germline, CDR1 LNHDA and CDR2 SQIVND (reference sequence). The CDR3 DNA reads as TGTGCCAGTAGTACGGCCCACGGTGAAAAACTGTTTTTT. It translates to CASSTAHGEKLFF.

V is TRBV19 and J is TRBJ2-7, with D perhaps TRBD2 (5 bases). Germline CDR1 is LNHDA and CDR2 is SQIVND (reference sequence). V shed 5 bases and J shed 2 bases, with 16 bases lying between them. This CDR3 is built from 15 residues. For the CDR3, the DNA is TGTGCCAGTAGTCGAACTAGTCGGAAGCCCTACGAGCAGTACTTC. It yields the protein CASSRTSRKPYEQYF.

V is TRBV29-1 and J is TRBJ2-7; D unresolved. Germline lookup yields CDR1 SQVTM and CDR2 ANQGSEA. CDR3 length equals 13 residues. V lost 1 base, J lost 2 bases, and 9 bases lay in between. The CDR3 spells CSVEGSPPYEQYF. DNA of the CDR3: TGCAGCGTTGAAGGATCACCCCCCTACGAGCAGTACTTC.